This T cell receptor (beta chain) was profiled in a study of shared clonotypes between healthy human individuals. Study in general: Each donor's CD8 memory used one plate, CD8 naive two, each CD4 subset three. Notes on the study in general: Expectations were that clonotype sharing among donors would be affected by sequencing depth.

Details on this clone: No antigen is known for it.

CD4+ cells yielded CD45RA+ naive and CD45RA-negative memory subsets. The deep-level immunoSEQ assay was used. Sequencing used immunoSEQ multiplex PCR; TCRdb keeps in-frame clones, though not all of them. In the table there are 2 million to 2.5 million clones, 95% of which are singletons. V lost 6 bases to trimming and J lost 6 bases, with 13 bases between them. The CDR3 covers 14 residues. Germline-derived CDR1 and CDR2 are SGDLS and YYNGEE. The source of this sequence is a man aged 18 to 30 in good health. The V gene is TRBV9, the J gene TRBJ1-6, with D uncertain. What was sequenced was naive CD4+ T cells sorted from blood. Stated subset: CD45RA+ positively selected. The CDR3 protein is CASTRGPINSPLHF. The CDR3 DNA reads TGTGCCAGCACTCGAGGACCGATTAATTCACCCCTCCACTTT.